Shown below are 24 T cell receptor beta chains from a single sample sequenced in a study of Ad26.COV2.S vaccination and SARS-CoV-2 variants. The assay was immunoSEQ multiplex PCR, and TCRdb's table has in-frame clones only and misses some. The sample carries some 500,000 clones, 89% recorded once. This sample's treatment: 15 to 20 received Ad26.COV2.S at low or high dose, single or two shots; a few received placebo; per-sample allocation not given. Samples were taken on day 63 after the first vaccine or placebo injection. Sequencing used peripheral blood, obtained in a trial of Ad26.COV2.S vaccine versus placebo. The receptors originated from a person between 18 and 65 years old who received the Ad26.COV2.S COVID-19 vaccine or a placebo.

This chain connects TRBV5-6 to TRBJ2-1; 8 bases line up with TRBD2. CDR1 and CDR2 (germline): SGHDT, YYEEEE. The CDR3 contains 19 residues. V was clipped by 5 bases and J by 0 bases; unmatched bases: 16. The CDR3 DNA reads as TGTGCCAGCAGACGAACTAGCGGAAGAGAGAGATCCTCCTACAATGAGCAGTTCTTC. As protein: CASRRTSGRERSSYNEQFF.

The chain uses TRBV5-4 and TRBJ2-5; D is perhaps TRBD1 or TRBD2 (6 bases each). The germline V gene has CDR1 SGHNT and CDR2 YYREEE (reference sequence). Deletions cut 4 bases from V and 5 bases from J, with 12 bases between. The CDR3 sequence is 13 residues long. The CDR3 loop reads CASSRGLPETQYF. CDR3 sequence (DNA): TGTGCCAGCAGCCGGGGGCTACCCGAGACCCAGTACTTC.

On this clone itself: Given the absence of the conserved phenylalanine or tryptophan at the CDR3 end, a read error is likely. The DNA is omitted, as the CDR3 cannot be located on it reliably, and the CDR3 follows TCRdb's listing. This sequence joins TRBV21-1 and TRBJ2-3; the table names TRBD2, a call not compared with the DNA. TRBV21-1 is a pseudogene locus. With termini counted, the CDR3 has 9 amino acids. This CDR3 is CASSTTSIV.

The rearrangement links TRBV7-2 to TRBJ2-3; D possibly corresponds to TRBD1 (6 bases). CDR1 SGHTA and CDR2 FQGNSA come from the germline V gene. There are 16 residues in the CDR3. V dropped 5 bases and J dropped 3 bases, with 18 bases sitting between them. CDR3 nucleotides: TGTGCCAGCAGCCCCCCAAGGGAGAGGGGGACAGATACGCAGTATTTT. Residues: CASSPPRERGTDTQYF.

The J gene is TRBJ2-7, the V gene TRBV11-3, with D maybe TRBD1 (5 bases). This CDR3 contains 14 residues. Trimming left V 7 bases short and J 4 bases short, with 17 bases between. The V gene's germline CDR1 is SGHNT and CDR2 YENEEA. The CDR3 DNA is TGTGCCAGCAACAAAAGGGGATTTGAGTACGAGCAGTACGTC. Translating it yields CASNKRGFEYEQYV.

The chain couples TRBV4-2 to TRBJ1-4, with 7 bases aligning to TRBD1. The length of the CDR3 is 15 residues. Trimming removed 4 bases from V and 7 bases from J; junction bases left unmatched: 9. CDR1 LGHNA and CDR2 YNFKEQ come from the germline V gene. The CDR3 region is CASSLWTGRGEKLFF. The CDR3 coding sequence is TGTGCCAGCAGCCTCTGGACAGGCCGGGGTGAAAAACTGTTTTTT.

This clone occurred a few times. The V and J genes are TRBV2 and TRBJ1-5, with D uncertain. The CDR3 has 13 residues. Germline V gene lookup returns CDR1 SNHLY and CDR2 FYNNEI. Trimming shortened V by 8 bases and J by 1 base, and 9 bases separated the two germline ends. CDR3 nucleotides: TGTGCCAGCTGTAGGTGGAGCAATCAGCCCCAGCATTTT. The encoded protein is CASCRWSNQPQHF. The full variable domain, completed using reference TRBV2 and TRBJ1-5, is EPEVTQTPSHQVTQMGQEVILRCVPISNHLYFYWYRQILGQKVEFLVSFYNNEISEKSEIFDDQFSVERPDGSNFTLKIRSTKLEDSAMYFCASCRWSNQPQHFGDGTRLSIL.

This chain links TRBV4-3 with TRBJ1-5; D might be TRBD1 (5 bases). The CDR3 length is 13 residues. CDR1 is LGHNA and CDR2 is YSLEER in the germline V gene. The V end lost 1 base, the J end lost 6 bases, and 7 bases lay between the germline ends. CDR3 protein: CASSQVRGQPQHF. The CDR3 coding sequence is TGCGCCAGCAGCCAAGTGAGGGGTCAGCCCCAGCATTTT.

The genes are TRBV5-1 and TRBJ2-3; TRBD2 matches 8 bases. This CDR3 is 14 amino acids long. The junction had 6 bases not matched to a gene; V was cut back by 1 base and J by 8 bases. Germline V gene lookup returns CDR1 SGHRS and CDR2 YFSETQ. The CDR3 nucleotides read TGCGCCAGCAGCTTGCAGCGGGAGAAGTTTACGCAGTATTTT. Its translation is CASSLQREKFTQYF. Based on the CDR3 plus reference TRBV5-1 and TRBJ2-3, the full variable domain is KAGVTQTPRYLIKTRGQQVTLSCSPISGHRSVSWYQQTPGQGLQFLFEYFSETQRNKGNFPGRFSGRQFSNSRSEMNVSTLELGDSALYLCASSLQREKFTQYFGPGTRLTVL.

V is TRBV4-2 and J is TRBJ1-4, with TRBD1 as a possible D gene (5 bases). The CDR3 is 16 amino acids. Trimming took 8 bases from V and 3 from J, leaving 19 bases between them. Germline assignment: CDR1 LGHNA and CDR2 YNFKEQ. The CDR3 protein is CASASQGGRPNEKLFF. In DNA, the CDR3 is TGTGCCAGCGCCAGCCAGGGAGGTAGGCCTAATGAAAAACTGTTTTTT.

The rearrangement uses TRBV30 and TRBJ1-3, with D possibly being TRBD1 (6 bases). Per the germline V gene, CDR1 is GTSNPN and CDR2 is SVGIG (reference sequence). The V end was cut by 4 bases, the J end by 1 base, with 11 bases between. The CDR3 extends over 14 amino acids. DNA of the CDR3: TGTGCCTGGACCAGGGGTTTTTCTGGAAACACCATATATTTT. Its translation is CAWTRGFSGNTIYF.

The rearrangement links TRBV4-1 to TRBJ2-7; 8 positions agree with TRBD1. This CDR3 spans 13 amino acids. J was trimmed by 4 bases and V by 4 bases; bases with no gene match: 3. Looked up from germline, CDR1 is MGHRA and CDR2 is YSYEKL. This CDR3 reads CASSPRTGYEQYV. CDR3 bases: TGCGCCAGCAGCCCTCGGACAGGGTACGAGCAGTACGTC.

The V and J genes are TRBV5-4 and TRBJ2-1; D call uncertain. V shed 1 base and J shed 0 bases, with 11 bases lying between them. The CDR3 has 16 residues. CDR1 and CDR2 (germline): SGHNT, YYREEE (reference sequence). This CDR3 is CASSLFRASSYNEQFF. In DNA form, the CDR3 reads TGTGCCAGCAGCTTGTTCCGGGCTAGCTCCTACAATGAGCAGTTCTTC.

J is TRBJ1-3 and V is TRBV9, with D unresolved. V was trimmed by 4 bases and J by 3 bases, leaving 8 bases between them. Germline V gives CDR1 SGDLS, CDR2 YYNGEE. The CDR3 has 13 residues. The CDR3 region is CASSPPFGNTIYF. The DNA for the CDR3 is TGTGCCAGCAGCCCGCCGTTTGGAAACACCATATATTTT.

The chain combines TRBV28 with TRBJ1-2; a weak D match, TRBD1 (5 bases). The CDR3 extends over 12 amino acids. The V end was cut by 6 bases, the J end by 8 bases, with 13 bases between. The germline V gene has CDR1 MDHEN and CDR2 SYDVKM. The CDR3 nucleotides are TGTGCCAGCAGGCTCCCAGGGTGGGGCTACACCTTC. Translation gives CASRLPGWGYTF.

CDR3 coding DNA: TGTGCCAGCAGCTTGAACGGCGGGACTGAAGCTTTCTTT. Protein product: CASSLNGGTEAFF. The V call is TRBV5-8, the J call TRBJ1-1; no clear D gene. The V gene lost 1 base and the J gene lost 5 bases, with 9 bases spanning the gap. The germline gives CDR1 SGHTS, CDR2 YDEGEE. The CDR3 is 13 residues long.

V and J are TRBV6-2 or TRBV6-3 and TRBJ1-1, with D uncertain. The CDR3 has 14 amino acids. Germline-derived CDR1 and CDR2 are MNHEY and SVGEGT. V shed 2 bases and J shed 3 bases, with 10 bases lying between them. In nucleotides, the CDR3 is TGTGCCAGCAGTTACCACGGGGAATACACTGAAGCTTTCTTT. Amino acids: CASSYHGEYTEAFF.

J is TRBJ2-1 and V is TRBV28; D unclear. V was clipped by 3 bases and J by 4 bases, with 7 bases between them. The germline CDR1 and CDR2 sequences are MDHEN and SYDVKM. The CDR3 is made up of 13 amino acids. The CDR3: CASSLPVYNEQFF. CDR3 coding DNA: TGTGCCAGCAGTTTGCCGGTGTACAATGAGCAGTTCTTC.

This chain connects TRBV5-8 to TRBJ2-1; D tentatively reads TRBD1 or TRBD2 (5 bases each). V lost 10 bases and J 8 bases, leaving 10 bases between the germline ends. There are 10 residues in the CDR3. Germline CDR1 and CDR2: SGHTS and YDEGEE. The CDR3 DNA reads as TGTGCCCTCGAGGGGTATGAGCAGTTCTTC. Translating it yields CALEGYEQFF.

The count of this clone is one. V usage is TRBV4-2 and J usage is TRBJ1-1; weak D call: TRBD1 (5 bases). Trimming left V 4 bases short and J 5 bases short, with 26 bases between. Looked up from germline, CDR1 is LGHNA and CDR2 is YNFKEQ. The CDR3 length is 18 residues. DNA for the CDR3: TGTGCCAGCAGCCGGCGTTCAGTCGACCCCCCACGGGGGACTGAAGCTTTCTTT. It yields the protein CASSRRSVDPPRGTEAFF.

The CDR3 bases are TGTGCCAGCAGTTTATTTCCATCGAGCTCCTACGAGCAGTACTTC. Encoded protein: CASSLFPSSSYEQYF. The chain uses TRBV27 and TRBJ2-7, with D unresolved. V was cut by 1 base and J by 0 bases, with 10 bases left in between. CDR1 MNHEY and CDR2 SMNVEV come from the germline V gene (reference sequence). The CDR3 is made up of 15 amino acids.

The J gene is TRBJ1-4, the V gene TRBV20-1; D possibly corresponds to TRBD1 (6 bases). V was shortened by 6 bases and J by 13 bases, with 15 bases between the two germline ends. Germline loops: CDR1 DFQATT, CDR2 SNEGSKA (reference sequence). The CDR3 loop spans 11 amino acids. This chain's CDR3 is CSARTGYGLFF. CDR3 bases: TGCAGTGCCAGAACAGGGTACGGACTGTTTTTT.

This chain links TRBV7-9 with TRBJ2-7; TRBD2 might be the D (6 bases). CDR3 length: 13 amino acids. CDR1 and CDR2 (germline): SEHNR, FQNEAQ (reference sequence). V was shortened by 3 bases and J by 0 bases, with 6 bases between the two germline ends. The CDR3 DNA is TGTGCCAGCAGCTTCGGGAGCTCCTACGAGCAGTACTTC. Its protein is CASSFGSSYEQYF. Combining the CDR3 with reference TRBV7-9 and TRBJ2-7 gives the whole variable domain DTGVSQNPRHKITKRGQNVTFRCDPISEHNRLYWYRQTLGQGPEFLTYFQNEAQLEKSRLLSDRFSAERPKGSFSTLEIQRTEQGDSAMYLCASSFGSSYEQYFGPGTRLTVT.

The chain uses TRBV2 and TRBJ1-4; D unclear. In germline, CDR1 is SNHLY, CDR2 FYNNEI. The CDR3 contains 12 residues. V lost 4 bases and J 4 bases, leaving 4 bases between the germline ends. The CDR3 is CASSGFNEKLFF. Written as DNA, the CDR3 is TGTGCCAGCAGTGGCTTTAATGAAAAACTGTTTTTT.